Listed below are T cell receptor beta chains from one sample, sequenced in a study of OX40 agonist ivuxolimab in advanced cancers. The assay was immunoSEQ multiplex PCR, and TCRdb's table has in-frame clones only and misses some. The data hold around 66,000 clones, with 80% to 90% observed a single time. The sample was CD4+ or CD8+ T cells sorted from blood, taken in a trial of the OX40 agonist ivuxolimab. The origin of the receptors is an adult with an advanced solid tumor such as melanoma, head and neck, liver or kidney cancer. Each CDR3 is given with its conserved first and last residue. Each record gives: J gene, D gene, V gene, clone size, CDR3 DNA, CDR3 protein. A D gene is named only where the DNA matches it firmly. Expanded clones get a size class; other rows say once, few or many, or leave the size out.

TRBJ2-3 TRBD2 TRBV6-5 . TGTGCCAGCAGATCTAGCGGGGAGGCCACAGATACGCAGTATTTT CASRSSGEATDTQYF
TRBJ2-5 . TRBV7-9 . TGTGCCAGCAGCTTGGGATGGGGCATAGAGACCCAGTACTTC CASSLGWGIETQYF
TRBJ1-1 TRBD1 TRBV6-1 . TGTGCCAGCAGGAGAGACAGGGAGGGCACTGAAGCTTTCTTT CASRRDREGTEAFF
TRBJ2-3 . TRBV5-4 . TGTGCCAGCAGCCTAAGGACTCCCACAGATACGCAGTATTTT CASSLRTPTDTQYF
TRBJ1-2 TRBD1 TRBV9 . TGTGCCAGCCACAGGGGAGGAGGCTACACCTTC CASHRGGGYTF
TRBJ1-2 . TRBV6-5 . TGTGCCAGCAGTTACTTCTCCCAGACAGGTCTCACCTTC CASSYFSQTGLTF
TRBJ1-1 . TRBV7-2 . TGTGCCAGCAGCTTAGTTGAGGTACAGACGGACACTGAAGCTTTCTTT CASSLVEVQTDTEAFF
TRBJ2-1 . TRBV5-1 once TGCGCCAGCAGCTTACTAGATTCTGCCTACAATGAGCAGTTCTTC CASSLLDSAYNEQFF
TRBJ2-5 TRBD2 TRBV28 . TGTGCCAGCAGTTTGGGGACTAGCGGGAGCCCCAAGGGAGAGACCCAGTACTTC CASSLGTSGSPKGETQYF
TRBJ1-3 TRBD1 TRBV19 . TGTGCCAGTAGTATATGGCGAGGGGGCAACTCTGGAAACACCATATATTTT CASSIWRGGNSGNTIYF
TRBJ2-1 TRBD2 TRBV7-6 . TGTGCCAGCAGCTTTCAAGCGGGAGCGTACAATGAGCAGTTCTTC CASSFQAGAYNEQFF
TRBJ2-2 . TRBV6-5 . TGTGCCAGCATTTCGGATCGGGGCGGGGAGCTGTTTTTT CASISDRGGELFF
TRBJ1-3 . TRBV19 . TGTGCGGCCAGGACCCCGGCGGCTGGAAACACCATATATTTT CAARTPAAGNTIYF
TRBJ1-3 . TRBV19 . TGTGCCAGTAGTTCAGGGACAGGAAACACCATATATTTT CASSSGTGNTIYF
TRBJ2-3 TRBD1 TRBV2 . TGTGCCAGCAGTCCCGACAGGGGAAGTGAAGATACGCAGTATTTT CASSPDRGSEDTQYF
TRBJ2-7 . TRBV7-9 . TGTGCCAGCAGCTTAGAACAGAACTCCTACGAGCAGTACTTC CASSLEQNSYEQYF
TRBJ2-6 . TRBV28 once TGTGCCAGCAGTAAGTTTTACTTGACACAAAGTCGGGCCAACGTCCTGACTTTC CASSKFYLTQSRANVLTF
TRBJ2-1 . TRBV5-1 . TGCGCCAGCAGCGCCGGACGCGTACCCTACAATGAGCAGTTCTTC CASSAGRVPYNEQFF
TRBJ2-1 . TRBV1 . TGCACCAGCAGCCAAGCGATCGATCACCTACCCGACAATGAGCAGTTCTTC CTSSQAIDHLPDNEQFF
TRBJ2-1 TRBD2 TRBV5-6 . TGTGCCAGCAGCGCGACTAGCGGGACGTGGAATGAGCAGTTCTTC CASSATSGTWNEQFF
TRBJ1-2 . TRBV6-6 few TGTGCCAGCAGTTTACAGGGCAGGGGCTATGGCTACACCTTC CASSLQGRGYGYTF
TRBJ2-2 . TRBV6-6 . TGTGCCAGCAGTTATGGGGGCCCCGGGGAGCTGTTTTTT CASSYGGPGELFF
TRBJ1-3 . TRBV5-1 . TGCGCCAGCAGCTTCTACTCTGGAAACACCATATATTTT CASSFYSGNTIYF
TRBJ2-3 . TRBV2 . TGTGCCAGCAGCGGCGAAGATACGCAGTATTTT CASSGEDTQYF
TRBJ2-3 . TRBV28 . TGTGCCAGCAGTAGACCCCGGATCCCTGATACGCAGTATTTT CASSRPRIPDTQYF
TRBJ2-7 TRBD2 TRBV7-9 . TGTGCCAGCAGCCTTACTAGCGGTAGCGAGCAGTACTTC CASSLTSGSEQYF
TRBJ1-4 . TRBV14 . TGTGCCAGCAGCCAGGGGGCTAATGAAAAACTGTTTTTT CASSQGANEKLFF
TRBJ2-7 . TRBV28 . TGTGCCAGCAGTACGACGAGGGGCTACGAGCAGTACTTC CASSTTRGYEQYF
TRBJ2-1 . TRBV10-3 . TGTGCCATCAGTGGGCCCGGGGGAGCCCACTCCTACAATGAGCAGTTCTTC CAISGPGGAHSYNEQFF
TRBJ1-2 . TRBV7-2 . TGTGCCAGCAGCCAGACCACAGGCGGACCCTATGGCTACACCTTC CASSQTTGGPYGYTF
TRBJ2-3 . TRBV19 . TGTGCCAGTAGTATCCTGGTCGGCCCCCGCACAGATACGCAGTATTTT CASSILVGPRTDTQYF
TRBJ2-5 . TRBV6-1 . TGTGCCAGCAGTGAAACCTACAGGTCCCAGTACTTC CASSETYRSQYF
TRBJ2-7 TRBD2 TRBV7-2 . TGTGCCAGCAGCTTATATACTAGCGGATCCTACGAGCAGTACTTC CASSLYTSGSYEQYF
TRBJ2-3 TRBD1 TRBV13 . TGTGCCAGCAGCTTAGACGGCGACAGGGGCAGCACAGATACGCAGTATTTT CASSLDGDRGSTDTQYF
TRBJ2-7 TRBD1 TRBV6-1 . TGTGCCAGCAGTGAAGCGGGACAGGGGGTCTACGAGCAGTACTTC CASSEAGQGVYEQYF
TRBJ2-7 TRBD1 TRBV10-1 . TGCGCCAGCAGTCGGGACAGGGGGGGGTACGAGCAGTACTTC CASSRDRGGYEQYF
TRBJ1-2 . TRBV10-3 . TGTGCCATCAGTGAGTCTGAAGGACAGGGCTACACCTTC CAISESEGQGYTF
TRBJ2-3 . TRBV7-7 . TGTGCTAGCAGCGAAAACCCTAGCACAGATACGCAGTATTTT CASSENPSTDTQYF
TRBJ2-7 TRBD1 TRBV4-1 . TGCGCCAGCAGCCCCGGGACAGTCCTTCTCTACGAGCAGTACTTC CASSPGTVLLYEQYF
TRBJ1-5 TRBD1 TRBV27 . TGTGCCACTAAGACAGGGATTAATCAGCCCCAGCATTTT CATKTGINQPQHF
TRBJ2-5 TRBD2 TRBV28 . TGTGCCAGCAAGGGCTGGCGAGCGGGAGGGGAGACCCAGTACTTC CASKGWRAGGETQYF
TRBJ1-1 TRBD1 TRBV6-1 . TGTGCCAGCAGTGGAGACAGGGGGAGATACACTGAAGCTTTCTTT CASSGDRGRYTEAFF
TRBJ2-7 . TRBV18 once TGTGCCAGCTCCCAGGGCTACGAGCAGTACTTC CASSQGYEQYF
TRBJ1-5 . TRBV28 once TGTGCCAGCAGTTCACCTGGTCAGCCCCAGCATTTT CASSSPGQPQHF
TRBJ1-6 . TRBV6-6 . TGTGCCAGCAGGTGGGGGGATTCACCCCTCCACTTT CASRWGDSPLHF